The 2 T cell receptor beta chains listed next were all sequenced from one sample in a study of cytomegalovirus exposure and HLA in healthy donors. The PCR contained 60 Vbeta and 13 Jbeta primers. Some clones are missing from TCRdb's copy, which holds only in-frame ones; the method was immunoSEQ multiplex PCR. The sample holds about 150,000 clones, over 70% seen once. Material for sequencing was PBMCs. These receptors were taken from a man younger than 40 in good health and CMV-seronegative.

The CDR3 sequence is CASSTTGNTEAFF. The CDR3 DNA follows: TGTGCCAGCAGCACAACAGGGAACACTGAAGCTTTCTTT. The rearrangement uses TRBV9 and TRBJ1-1, with TRBD1 as a possible D gene (5 bases). Per germline, CDR1 SGDLS and CDR2 YYNGEE. The V and J ends lost 4 bases and 1 base respectively, with 8 bases between them. This CDR3 has 13 amino acids.

This chain connects TRBV5-4 to TRBJ2-5, with TRBD2 matching over 7 bases. This CDR3 is 11 amino acids long. Germline loops: CDR1 SGHNT, CDR2 YYREEE (reference sequence). Trimming took 4 bases from V and 7 from J; bases not matched to a gene: 1. The CDR3 here is CASSGGGTQYF. The CDR3 DNA sequence: TGTGCCAGCAGCGGCGGGGGGACCCAGTACTTC.